The present entry profiles one TCR beta chain with its context. The antigen is undetermined. The sample originates from a study of post-analysis software for immune sequencing data. Study-level information: Several disease courses (relapsing-remitting, secondary progressive and progressive-relapsing) of multiple sclerosis were included. Overall study findings and caveats: Diversity measured as normalized Chao1 was significantly lower in multiple sclerosis patients than in controls. Analysis by F measure revealed that same-batch samples clustered strongly together. Elevated frequency relative to controls characterized about 5 TRBV segments in patients, TRBV5-6, TRBV5-1 and TRBV20-1 among them.

The germline V gene encodes CDR1 SEHNR and CDR2 FQNEAQ (reference sequence). V was clipped by 3 bases and J by 3 bases; unmatched bases: 10. The CDR3 consists of 17 residues. Presence of unique molecular identifiers characterized the TCR beta cDNA libraries. Input amounts of 1 to 10 million T cells were used. These gave some 500,000 cDNA molecules, so each molecule approximated one T cell. TCRdb reanalysed the PCR reads using MiXCR and keeps one entry per CDR3 protein. Of about 460,000 distinct CDR3 sequences in the sample, around 40% were seen once. The chain joins TRBV7-9 to TRBJ2-3; TRBD1 aligns across 9 bases. The sequencing sample was made of blood. The clonotype comes from a girl aged 5 to 17 with multiple sclerosis. CDR3 bases: TGTGCCAGCAGCTTGGGGGACAGGGAAAGAAGAACAGATACGCAGTATTTT. Its protein product is CASSLGDRERRTDTQYF.